These 16 T cell receptor beta chains originate from one sample sequenced in a study of memory CD4+ T cells and cytomegalovirus serostatus. The sort gate was single viable CD3+CD4+CD8-CD45RO+ cells for memory CD4+ T cells. Produced via immunoSEQ multiplex PCR; TCRdb's table is partial and in-frame only. The table includes 50,000 to 60,000 clones, around 83% detected once. The source material was memory CD4+ T cells from blood. These receptors originate from an adult in good health and CMV-seropositive.

This clone was seen a few times. The V gene is TRBV7-9, the J gene TRBJ2-1; TRBD1 or TRBD2 may be the D gene (5 bases each). The ends were cut back, 4 bases at V and 13 bases at J, with 20 bases in the middle. This CDR3 contains 14 residues. CDR1 is SEHNR, CDR2 FQNEAQ, per germline (reference sequence). The CDR3: CASSSSMGDTLQFF. The CDR3 bases are TGTGCCAGCAGCTCCTCAATGGGGGATACTCTTCAGTTCTTC.

The chain recombines TRBV6-5 with TRBJ1-1, with D maybe TRBD1 (6 bases). Looked up from germline, CDR1 is MNHEY and CDR2 is SVGAGI. Trimming left V 4 bases short and J 5 bases short, with 11 bases between. The CDR3 length is 13 residues. The CDR3 nucleotides are TGTGCCAGCAGTTCCGGACAGAAGACTGAAGCTTTCTTT. This codes for CASSSGQKTEAFF.

The CDR3 is CASSSTGDGYTF. CDR3 DNA: TGTGCCAGCAGTTCCACAGGGGATGGCTACACCTTC. The V gene is TRBV27, the J gene TRBJ1-2, with 7 positions matching TRBD1. Germline CDR1 and CDR2: MNHEY and SMNVEV (reference sequence). Trimming removed 4 bases from V and 6 bases from J; junction bases left unmatched: 2. The CDR3 contains 12 residues.

The chain is built from TRBV28 and TRBJ2-5; tentatively, D is TRBD1 (6 bases). The CDR3 is 14 residues long. Germline CDR1 reads MDHEN; CDR2 reads SYDVKM. Trimming shortened V by 6 bases and J by 5 bases, and 16 bases separated the two germline ends. The CDR3 DNA sequence: TGTGCCAGCAGCCTAACCCAAGGGGGTGAGACCCAGTACTTC. It translates to CASSLTQGGETQYF.

The gene calls are TRBV28 and TRBJ2-1; TRBD2 matches 10 bases. V gave up 3 bases and J gave up 4 bases; unmatched junction bases: 6. The CDR3 sequence is 16 residues long. Germline lookup yields CDR1 MDHEN and CDR2 SYDVKM. The CDR3 region has the DNA TGTGCCAGCAGTTTTAATAGCGGGGGGTTTTACAATGAGCAGTTCTTC. Amino acid sequence: CASSFNSGGFYNEQFF.

This chain uses TRBV6-4 with TRBJ1-1; no reliable D call. V gave up 4 bases and J gave up 1 base, with 7 bases separating them. Germline V gene data show CDR1 as MRHNA and CDR2 as SNTAGT. CDR3 length: 13 residues. The CDR3 nucleotides read TGTGCCAGCAGTGTCCAGCAGAACACTGAAGCTTTCTTT. Protein product: CASSVQQNTEAFF.

This chain joins TRBV28 and TRBJ1-2; no clear D. Germline assignment: CDR1 MDHEN and CDR2 SYDVKM. Trimming removed 3 bases at V and 8 bases at J, with 10 bases between. CDR3 length equals 12 residues. CDR3 sequence: CASSFSTRGYTF. For the CDR3, the DNA is TGTGCCAGCAGTTTCTCCACTCGGGGCTACACCTTC.

This clone was found once. The chain joins TRBV19 to TRBJ2-7, with 10 nucleotides matching TRBD1. After removal of 6 bases from V and 1 base from J, the junction contained 9 bases not matched to a gene. There are 16 residues in the CDR3. Per germline, CDR1 LNHDA and CDR2 SQIVND (reference sequence). CDR3 protein: CASRRSGTGESYEQYF. CDR3 sequence (DNA): TGTGCCAGTAGGCGGAGTGGGACAGGGGAATCCTACGAGCAGTACTTC.

The V gene is TRBV19, the J gene TRBJ1-2; weak D call: TRBD1 (5 bases). CDR1 and CDR2 from the germline V gene are LNHDA and SQIVND (reference sequence). The germline V and J ends were trimmed by 6 bases and 3 bases, with 11 bases remaining between them. This CDR3 has 13 amino acids. CDR3 in amino acids: CASRPDSYYGYTF. CDR3 in DNA: TGTGCCAGTAGACCCGACAGCTACTATGGCTACACCTTC.

The rearrangement uses TRBV5-4 and TRBJ2-5; D is possibly TRBD2 (6 bases). V was shortened by 3 bases and J by 2 bases, with 11 bases between the two germline ends. Germline loops: CDR1 SGHNT, CDR2 YYREEE (reference sequence). The length of the CDR3 is 14 residues. DNA for the CDR3: TGTGCCAGCAGCTCGGGGGACTTTCAAGAGACCCAGTACTTC. Its protein is CASSSGDFQETQYF.

The chain combines TRBV2 with TRBJ2-1; D might be TRBD1 (6 bases). CDR1 and CDR2 from the germline V gene are SNHLY and FYNNEI. Trimming removed 1 base at V and 3 bases at J, with 10 bases between. The CDR3 is 15 residues long. The CDR3 coding sequence is TGTGCCAGCAGTGAAGAACAGGGAATCTACAATGAGCAGTTCTTC. Amino acid sequence: CASSEEQGIYNEQFF.

The chain recombines TRBV5-4 with TRBJ2-1, with 8 bases matching TRBD2. V dropped 3 bases and J dropped 2; count of bases not matched to a gene: 4. The V gene's germline CDR1 is SGHNT and CDR2 YYREEE (reference sequence). The CDR3 has 15 amino acids. This CDR3 reads CASSSGTRAYNEQFF. The CDR3 region has the DNA TGTGCCAGCAGCTCCGGGACTAGGGCCTACAATGAGCAGTTCTTC.

This sequence joins TRBV11-3 and TRBJ2-2; either TRBD1 or TRBD2 may fit D (5 bases each). Germline V gene data show CDR1 as SGHNT and CDR2 as YENEEA. The V and J ends lost 4 bases and 4 bases respectively, with 10 bases between them. This CDR3 has 14 residues. For the CDR3, the DNA is TGTGCCAGCAGCTCCTCAGGGACCACCGGGGAGCTGTTTTTT. Its translation: CASSSSGTTGELFF.

The chain recombines TRBV5-1 with TRBJ2-1; tentatively, D is TRBD2 (6 bases). The CDR3 spans 15 residues. CDR1 and CDR2 (germline): SGHRS, YFSETQ. The ends were cut back, 4 bases at V and 6 bases at J, with 17 bases in the middle. DNA for the CDR3: TGCGCCAGCAGCGCCGGGACTCTAAGCCCCAATGAGCAGTTCTTC. Its translation is CASSAGTLSPNEQFF.

This chain connects TRBV7-9 to TRBJ1-6; 7 bases match TRBD1. The CDR3 totals 14 residues. CDR1 is SEHNR, CDR2 FQNEAQ, per germline (reference sequence). The J segment lost 4 bases and the V segment lost 5 bases, leaving 2 bases of the junction unmatched. CDR3 bases: TGTGCCAGCAGCAGGGACAGATATAATTCACCCCTCCACTTT. The encoded protein is CASSRDRYNSPLHF. Using reference TRBV7-9 and TRBJ1-6 for the parts outside the CDR3, the full variable domain is DTGVSQNPRHKITKRGQNVTFRCDPISEHNRLYWYRQTLGQGPEFLTYFQNEAQLEKSRLLSDRFSAERPKGSFSTLEIQRTEQGDSAMYLCASSRDRYNSPLHFGNGTRLTVT.

The V and J genes are TRBV19 and TRBJ1-5; D remains unclear. CDR1 and CDR2 from the germline V gene are LNHDA and SQIVND (reference sequence). The ends were cut back, 1 base at V and 7 bases at J, with 5 bases in the middle. The CDR3 is made up of 12 amino acids. In DNA form, the CDR3 reads TGTGCCAGTAGTATAGCAACCCAGCCCCAGCATTTT. It translates to CASSIATQPQHF.